This T cell receptor beta chain was retrieved from a study of human T cells and chemical hapten exposure. Points from the study as a whole: Expanded TCRs produced significantly more large CDR3 similarity clusters than controls did.

Regarding time point: pre-sensitization, week 0. Documented treatment: therapeutic diphenylcyclopropenone sensitization with weekly scalp DPC. Donation of samples came from alopecia patients who were 18 to 70 years old and suitable for DPC. The germline V gene encodes CDR1 DFQATT and CDR2 SNEGSKA (reference sequence). Trimming stripped 3 bases from V and 14 bases from J, with 16 bases between. The CDR3 contains 11 residues. This clonotype was observed a few times. Its antigen is unidentified. TCRdb itself ran the RACE reads through MiXCR, one entry per CDR3 protein. The top ten hold more than 0.95% of the sample, which has a few hundred thousand distinct CDR3 sequences, roughly 7.7% seen once.

The source is a man younger than 35 with alopecia areata. Some clones in this sample may be carry-over from other donors' samples. V gene TRBV20-1 combines with J gene TRBJ1-2; D gene unclear. This specimen was whole blood, taken in connection with sensitization to the hapten diphenylcyclopropenone (DPC). The CDR3 here is CSARTTMAGTF. CDR3 nucleotide sequence: TGCAGTGCTAGGACCACTATGGCTGGGACCTTC.